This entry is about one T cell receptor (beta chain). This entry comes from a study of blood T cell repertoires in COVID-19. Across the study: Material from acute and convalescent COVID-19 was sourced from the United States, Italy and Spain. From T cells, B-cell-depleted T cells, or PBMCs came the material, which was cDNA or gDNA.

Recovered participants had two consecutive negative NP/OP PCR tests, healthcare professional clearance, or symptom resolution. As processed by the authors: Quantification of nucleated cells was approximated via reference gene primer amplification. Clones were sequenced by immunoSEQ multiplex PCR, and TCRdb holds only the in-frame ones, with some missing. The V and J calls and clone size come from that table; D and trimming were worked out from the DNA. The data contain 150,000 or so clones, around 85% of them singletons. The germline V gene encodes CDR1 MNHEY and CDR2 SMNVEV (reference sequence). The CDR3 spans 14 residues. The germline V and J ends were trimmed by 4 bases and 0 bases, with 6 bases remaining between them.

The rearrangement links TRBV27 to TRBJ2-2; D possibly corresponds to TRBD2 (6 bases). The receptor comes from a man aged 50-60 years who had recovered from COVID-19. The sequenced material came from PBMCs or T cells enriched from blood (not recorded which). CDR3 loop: CASSSGANTGELFF. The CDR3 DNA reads TGTGCCAGCAGTTCGGGAGCGAACACCGGGGAGCTGTTTTTT.